These 30 T cell receptor beta chains were sequenced from one sample in a study of T cell responses to AZD1222 COVID-19 vaccine. Here immunoSEQ multiplex PCR was the method, and the copy in TCRdb shows in-frame clones only, minus some. The repertoire has 120,000 or so clones, roughly 90% of them found once; the top ten carry 1.6%. The source material was peripheral blood, sampled on day 0 of AZD1222 vaccination. The receptors stem from an adult in good health.

V and J are TRBV7-9 and TRBJ1-2; D possibly corresponds to TRBD1 (5 bases). The V gene lost 4 bases and the J gene lost 4 bases, with 10 bases spanning the gap. CDR1 SEHNR and CDR2 FQNEAQ come from the germline V gene (reference sequence). There are 13 residues in the CDR3. DNA of the CDR3: TGTGCCAGCAGCTCCCCCGGGACCTATGGCTACACCTTC. Its translation is CASSSPGTYGYTF.

The chain combines TRBV14 with TRBJ1-5; no clear D. The CDR3 runs 13 residues. V was trimmed by 1 base and J by 4 bases, leaving 5 bases between them. From germline, CDR1 is SGHDN and CDR2 FVKESK. CDR3 in DNA: TGTGCCAGCAGCCAAGCCCCGAATCAGCCCCAGCATTTT. Translation gives CASSQAPNQPQHF.

This rearrangement joins TRBV7-8 to TRBJ2-1; D may be TRBD2 (5 bases). The CDR3 has 18 residues. Trimming took 5 bases from V and 5 from J, leaving 25 bases between them. Per germline, CDR1 SGHVS and CDR2 FQNEAQ. CDR3 DNA sequence: TGTGCCAGCAGCCCGCTAACGGGATCCAGTCCCAGGAACAATGAGCAGTTCTTC. This sequence encodes CASSPLTGSSPRNNEQFF.

This chain joins TRBV19 and TRBJ1-2; 8 bases line up with TRBD1. V trimming: 2 bases; J trimming: 12 bases; junction bases outside the gene matches: 17. Per the germline V gene, CDR1 is LNHDA and CDR2 is SQIVND (reference sequence). This CDR3 has 16 residues. The CDR3 DNA is TGTGCCAGTAGTATAATGGGTCCCAGGGGGCTTCACGGCCACACCTTC. Amino acid sequence: CASSIMGPRGLHGHTF.

This sequence joins TRBV6-5 and TRBJ1-1; 9 bases align to TRBD1. Per the germline V gene, CDR1 is MNHEY and CDR2 is SVGAGI. This CDR3 region has 14 residues. Trimming cost V 6 bases and J 7 bases; bases outside gene matches: 9. The DNA for the CDR3 is TGTGCCAGCAGGACAGGGGGGGAGGGAGGTGAAGCTTTCTTT. This gives the protein CASRTGGEGGEAFF.

The CDR3 sequence is CASSLKASGGITYEQYF. CDR3 sequence (DNA): TGTGCCAGCAGTTTGAAGGCTAGCGGGGGCATTACCTACGAGCAGTACTTC. The V call is TRBV27, the J call TRBJ2-7; the match to TRBD2 covers 10 bases. V was clipped by 3 bases and J by 2 bases; unmatched bases: 10. There are 17 residues in the CDR3. The germline V gene encodes CDR1 MNHEY and CDR2 SMNVEV (reference sequence).

CDR3 in DNA: TGCAGCGTCTATATATACCGGACGGGAGGCTACACCTTC. Its protein product is CSVYIYRTGGYTF. V and J are TRBV29-1 and TRBJ1-2, with no clear D. V was cut by 6 bases and J by 8 bases, with 19 bases left in between. Germline V gene sequence: CDR1 SQVTM, CDR2 ANQGSEA. This CDR3 has 13 residues. Full variable domain (outside the CDR3, taken from reference TRBV29-1 and TRBJ1-2): SAVISQKPSRDICQRGTSLTIQCQVDSQVTMMFWYRQQPGQSLTLIATANQGSEATYESGFVIDKFPISRPNLTFSTLTVSNMSPEDSSIYLCSVYIYRTGGYTFGSGTRLTVV.

The V and J genes are TRBV5-1 and TRBJ2-1, with 8 bases that match TRBD1. The V and J ends lost 4 bases and 2 bases, in that order; junction bases with no gene match: 8. CDR1 is SGHRS, CDR2 YFSETQ, per germline. The CDR3 loop spans 16 amino acids. CDR3 protein: CASSRQGPTTYNEQFF. The CDR3 DNA reads TGCGCCAGCAGCCGACAGGGGCCGACTACCTACAATGAGCAGTTCTTC. Using reference TRBV5-1 and TRBJ2-1 for the parts outside the CDR3, the full variable domain is KAGVTQTPRYLIKTRGQQVTLSCSPISGHRSVSWYQQTPGQGLQFLFEYFSETQRNKGNFPGRFSGRQFSNSRSEMNVSTLELGDSALYLCASSRQGPTTYNEQFFGPGTRLTVL.

The chain is built from TRBV3-1 (or the pseudogene TRBV3-2) and TRBJ1-1; 7 bases are shared with TRBD1. This CDR3 has 15 residues. In germline, CDR1 is LGHDT, CDR2 YNNKEL (reference sequence). V was pared by 5 bases and J by 1 base, with 7 bases of the junction left unmatched. CDR3 bases: TGTGCCAGCAGCTCAGGCCGGGACAGGAACACTGAAGCTTTCTTT. Protein sequence: CASSSGRDRNTEAFF.

Only a few counts were recorded for this clone. The rearrangement links TRBV30 to TRBJ1-1; possible D gene TRBD1, 6 bases. This CDR3 is built from 13 residues. In germline, CDR1 is GTSNPN, CDR2 SVGIG (reference sequence). Trimming shortened V by 1 base and J by 12 bases, and 18 bases separated the two germline ends. The CDR3 DNA follows: TGTGCCTGGAGTGAGGGGGACAACCGTTTGCCTTTCTTT. Translating it yields CAWSEGDNRLPFF.

This chain joins TRBV5-1 and TRBJ1-1; the D gene is possibly TRBD1 (6 bases). This CDR3 region has 20 residues. Trimming left V 7 bases short and J 5 bases short, with 36 bases between. Germline CDR1 and CDR2: SGHRS and YFSETQ. The DNA for the CDR3 is TGCGCCAGCGGGCACGTAGGTGGGGGCAGGGGTCCGCGAGAAGGGACTGAAGCTTTCTTT. It yields the protein CASGHVGGGRGPREGTEAFF.

This chain links TRBV29-1 with TRBJ2-2; D call uncertain. Germline V CDR1 and CDR2: SQVTM, ANQGSEA. The CDR3 is 13 amino acids. Trimming left V 6 bases short and J 1 base short, with 9 bases between. CDR3 residues: CSVDRENTGELFF. Written as DNA, the CDR3 is TGCAGCGTAGACCGAGAGAACACCGGGGAGCTGTTTTTT.

The chain employs TRBV5-1 and TRBJ1-6; D might be TRBD1 (5 bases). The V gene's germline CDR1 is SGHRS and CDR2 YFSETQ. CDR3 size: 15 residues. V was shortened by 2 bases and J by 7 bases, with 13 bases between the two germline ends. The CDR3: CASSLIPGMNSPLHF. The CDR3 DNA sequence: TGCGCCAGCAGCTTAATCCCAGGGATGAATTCACCCCTCCACTTT.

V gene TRBV2 combines with J gene TRBJ1-6, with no clear D. The germline CDR1 and CDR2 sequences are SNHLY and FYNNEI. V was pared by 5 bases and J by 0 bases, with 5 bases between. The CDR3 runs 14 residues. CDR3 sequence reads: CASSLGSYNSPLHF. The DNA of the CDR3 is TGTGCCAGCAGTCTAGGCTCCTATAATTCACCCCTCCACTTT.

This clone was picked up one time. This chain links TRBV15 with TRBJ2-1; weak D call: TRBD2 (5 bases). Trimming removed 0 bases from V and 7 bases from J, with 13 bases in between. Germline CDR1 reads LNHNV; CDR2 reads YYDKDF (reference sequence). This CDR3 comprises 15 residues. CDR3 nucleotide sequence: TGTGCCACCAGCAGAGATGAAAGAGGGCTGAATGAGCAGTTCTTC. This translates into CATSRDERGLNEQFF.

V usage is TRBV15 and J usage is TRBJ1-2, with D unclear. The germline gives CDR1 LNHNV, CDR2 YYDKDF (reference sequence). V dropped 0 bases and J dropped 4 bases, with 3 bases sitting between them. The CDR3 runs to 12 residues. The DNA of the CDR3 is TGTGCCACCAGCAGAGAAAGCTATGGCTACACCTTC. Its protein is CATSRESYGYTF.

This chain links TRBV25-1 with TRBJ1-1, with D possibly matching TRBD1 (6 bases). Germline-derived CDR1 and CDR2 are MGHDK and SYGVNS. V was trimmed by 11 bases and J by 0 bases, leaving 19 bases between them. The CDR3 is 15 residues long. CDR3: CAVRKGESMNTEAFF. The CDR3 DNA follows: TGTGCCGTCAGGAAGGGGGAAAGTATGAACACTGAAGCTTTCTTT.

The J gene is TRBJ1-4, the V gene TRBV5-1; maybe TRBD1 (6 bases). Trimming left V 4 bases short and J 2 bases short, with 12 bases between. CDR3 length: 15 residues. CDR1 and CDR2 from the germline V gene are SGHRS and YFSETQ. For the CDR3, the DNA is TGCGCCAGCAGCACCCGGGGGGCGACTAATGAAAAACTGTTTTTT. Translating it yields CASSTRGATNEKLFF.

The V and J genes are TRBV2 and TRBJ2-7; weak D call: TRBD2 (6 bases). The CDR3 has 14 amino acids. Germline V CDR1 and CDR2: SNHLY, FYNNEI. V gave up 1 base and J gave up 3 bases, with 10 bases separating them. DNA of the CDR3: TGTGCCAGCAGTGAAGGCCTAGCGAACTACGAGCAGTACTTC. Its translation: CASSEGLANYEQYF.

This sequence joins TRBV15 and TRBJ1-1; D is unresolved. Germline-derived CDR1 and CDR2 are LNHNV and YYDKDF (reference sequence). CDR3 length: 13 amino acids. V gave up 6 bases and J gave up 6 bases, with 14 bases separating them. Written as DNA, the CDR3 is TGTGCCACCAGTGACTTATGGAAGGCTGAAGCTTTCTTT. It is translated as CATSDLWKAEAFF.

This clone turned up a few times. The V gene is TRBV11-1, the J gene TRBJ1-5; TRBD1 matches 7 bases. Looked up from germline, CDR1 is SGHAT and CDR2 is FQDESV (reference sequence). The CDR3 has 13 residues. Germline trimming cut 4 bases from V and 7 bases from J; bases unmatched to any gene: 4. DNA for the CDR3: TGTGCCAGCAGCTCCGACAGGGACCAGCCCCAGCATTTT. Encoded protein: CASSSDRDQPQHF.

This chain links TRBV5-1 with TRBJ1-3, with a weak D call TRBD1 (5 bases). The germline V gene has CDR1 SGHRS and CDR2 YFSETQ. The V end was cut by 1 base, the J end by 1 base, with 9 bases between. The CDR3 consists of 15 residues. CDR3 sequence: CASSLSGGSGNTIYF. The CDR3 DNA sequence: TGCGCCAGCAGCTTGAGTGGGGGTTCTGGAAACACCATATATTTT.

J is TRBJ1-5 and V is TRBV19; D is ambiguous. The ends were cut back, 9 bases at V and 4 bases at J, with 13 bases in the middle. CDR1 is LNHDA, CDR2 SQIVND, per germline (reference sequence). The CDR3 has 13 amino acids. CDR3 amino acids: CASRMNRNQPQHF. The CDR3, as DNA: TGTGCCAGCCGGATGAATCGTAATCAGCCCCAGCATTTT.

The chain recombines TRBV7-9 with TRBJ1-2; D is ambiguous. The CDR3 is made up of 13 amino acids. CDR1 and CDR2 from the germline V gene are SEHNR and FQNEAQ (reference sequence). The V end was cut by 4 bases, the J end by 4 bases, with 10 bases between. The CDR3 coding sequence is TGTGCCAGCAGCTCCGTGGGGTCCTATGGCTACACCTTC. This sequence encodes CASSSVGSYGYTF.

V usage is TRBV11-2 and J usage is TRBJ2-3; no clear D gene. The CDR3 is 14 residues long. V lost 3 bases and J lost 6, with 13 bases in between. Germline loops: CDR1 SGHAT, CDR2 FQNNGV. This chain's CDR3 is CASSFGPLVDTQYF. CDR3 nucleotides: TGTGCCAGCAGCTTCGGGCCACTTGTGGATACGCAGTATTTT.

This chain uses TRBV5-1 with TRBJ1-4; TRBD1 is a possible D gene (6 bases). Deletions cut 4 bases from V and 6 bases from J, with 22 bases between. The CDR3 covers 17 residues. Germline CDR1 reads SGHRS; CDR2 reads YFSETQ. CDR3 DNA sequence: TGCGCCAGCAGCCCAAAACGGTTACAGGGTATAGATGAAAAACTGTTTTTT. The encoded protein is CASSPKRLQGIDEKLFF.

The CDR3 here is CASSQAGQATNEKLFF. Written as DNA, the CDR3 is TGCGCCAGCAGCCAAGCTGGACAGGCAACTAATGAAAAACTGTTTTTT. The chain employs TRBV4-1 and TRBJ1-4, with 7 bases identical to TRBD1. The CDR3 totals 16 residues. Germline CDR1 reads MGHRA; CDR2 reads YSYEKL. Unmatched junction bases numbered 2, after V lost 1 base and J lost 0 bases.

This rearrangement joins TRBV7-9 to TRBJ1-2, with 7 bases fitting TRBD1. Germline V gene sequence: CDR1 SEHNR, CDR2 FQNEAQ (reference sequence). The CDR3 has 14 residues. V shed 8 bases, J shed 3 bases, and the junction held 9 bases outside the gene matches. For the CDR3, the DNA is TGTGCCAGCGGTCTGAGGGGGCAGGACTATGGCTACACCTTC. The encoded protein is CASGLRGQDYGYTF.

The chain employs TRBV7-8 and TRBJ2-7, with TRBD2 matching over 7 bases. The trim removed 1 base at V and 6 bases at J, leaving 6 bases unmatched. Germline-derived CDR1 and CDR2 are SGHVS and FQNEAQ. The CDR3 totals 14 residues. The chain's CDR3 is CASSLGGGRSEQYF. For the CDR3, the DNA is TGTGCCAGCAGCTTAGGGGGGGGTAGGTCCGAGCAGTACTTC. Combining the CDR3 with reference TRBV7-8 and TRBJ2-7 gives the whole variable domain GAGVSQSPRYKVAKRGQDVALRCDPISGHVSLFWYQQALGQGPEFLTYFQNEAQLDKSGLPSDRFFAERPEGSVSTLKIQRTQQEDSAVYLCASSLGGGRSEQYFGPGTRLTVT.

This sequence joins TRBV12-3 or TRBV12-4 and TRBJ1-2, with 10 nucleotides matching TRBD1. V was pared by 5 bases and J by 6 bases, with 3 bases of the junction left unmatched. CDR3 length: 13 residues. Written as DNA, the CDR3 is TGTGCCAGCAGTCGACAGGGGGCAGATGGCTACACCTTC. Translated: CASSRQGADGYTF.